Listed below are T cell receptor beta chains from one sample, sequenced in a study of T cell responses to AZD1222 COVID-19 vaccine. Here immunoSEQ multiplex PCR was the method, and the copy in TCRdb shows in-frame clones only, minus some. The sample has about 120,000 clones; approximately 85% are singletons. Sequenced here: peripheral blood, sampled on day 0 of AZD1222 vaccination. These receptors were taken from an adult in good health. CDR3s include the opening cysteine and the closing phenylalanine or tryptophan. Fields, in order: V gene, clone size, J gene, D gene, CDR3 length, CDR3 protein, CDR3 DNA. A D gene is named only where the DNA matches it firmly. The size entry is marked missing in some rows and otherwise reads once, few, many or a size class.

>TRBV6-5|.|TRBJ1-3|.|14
CASNQGRPGNTIYF
TGTGCCAGCAACCAGGGAAGACCTGGAAACACCATATATTTT
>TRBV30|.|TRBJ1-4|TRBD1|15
CACTGTGYGDEKLFF
TGTGCCTGCACCGGGACAGGGTATGGTGATGAAAAACTGTTTTTT
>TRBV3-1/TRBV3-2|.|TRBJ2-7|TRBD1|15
CASSDGQVISYEQYF
TGTGCCAGCAGCGACGGACAGGTGATCTCCTACGAGCAGTACTTC
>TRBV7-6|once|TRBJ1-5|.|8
CAPEGGHF
TGTGCCCCTGAAGGAGGCCATTTT
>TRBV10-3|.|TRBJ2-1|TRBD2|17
CAITPGELAGNYNEQFF
TGTGCCATCACCCCTGGGGAACTAGCGGGGAACTACAATGAGCAGTTCTTC
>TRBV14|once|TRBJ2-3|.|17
CASSQAVRTKSTDTQYF
TGTGCCAGCAGCCAAGCGGTCAGGACGAAATCCACAGATACGCAGTATTTT
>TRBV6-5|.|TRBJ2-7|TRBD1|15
CASSYSGQESYEQYF
TGTGCCAGCAGTTACTCAGGACAGGAGTCCTACGAGCAGTACTTC
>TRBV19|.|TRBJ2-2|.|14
CASSILVNTGELFF
TGTGCCAGTAGTATCTTAGTGAACACCGGGGAGCTGTTTTTT
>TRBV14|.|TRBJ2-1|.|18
CASSLRDKDPSSYNEQFF
TGTGCCAGCAGCCTTCGAGACAAGGACCCAAGCTCCTACAATGAGCAGTTCTTC
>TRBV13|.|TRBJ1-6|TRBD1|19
CASSSIPGQGEMGNSPLHF
TGTGCCAGCAGCTCTATTCCGGGACAGGGGGAAATGGGAAATTCACCCCTCCACTTT
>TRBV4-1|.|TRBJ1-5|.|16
CASSQVMVLGNQPQHF
TGCGCCAGCAGCCAAGTAATGGTCTTGGGCAATCAGCCCCAGCATTTT
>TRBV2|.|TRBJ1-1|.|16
CASSERGSNMNTEAFF
TGTGCCAGCAGTGAAAGGGGGAGCAACATGAACACTGAAGCTTTCTTT
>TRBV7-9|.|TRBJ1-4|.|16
CASSLGWDATNEKLFF
TGTGCCAGCAGCTTAGGATGGGATGCAACTAATGAAAAACTGTTTTTT
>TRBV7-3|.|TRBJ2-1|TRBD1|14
CASSLTDRVHEQFF
TGTGCCAGCAGCTTGACGGACAGGGTCCATGAGCAGTTCTTC
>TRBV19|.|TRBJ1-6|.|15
CASRSVHFNNSPLHF
TGTGCCAGTAGATCCGTGCATTTCAATAATTCACCCCTCCACTTT
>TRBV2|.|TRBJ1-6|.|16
CASSEVGDHGGSPLHF
TGTGCCAGCAGTGAGGTTGGGGACCACGGAGGTTCACCCCTCCACTTT
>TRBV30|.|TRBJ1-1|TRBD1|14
CAWRTGVGNTEAFF
TGTGCCTGGAGGACAGGGGTGGGGAACACTGAAGCTTTCTTT
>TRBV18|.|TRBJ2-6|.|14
CASSLETGANVLTF
TGTGCCAGCTCCCTAGAAACTGGGGCCAACGTCCTGACTTTC